The TCR beta chain under discussion was sequenced for a study of vaccination and CD4 T cells after COVID-19. Study context: Control wells got either CEFX epitopes, HIV-1 Nef peptides, or no peptide at all.

Treatment in this sample: roughly 10-day PBMC culture with coronavirus spike peptide pools or control peptides (ViraFEST assay). ViraFEST sequenced TCRs after peptide-pool expansion of antigen-specific T cells. The V end was cut by 2 bases, the J end by 0 bases, with 14 bases between. The germline V gene has CDR1 GTSNPN and CDR2 SVGIG (reference sequence). There are 16 residues in the CDR3. Study-wide points: Post-infection sampling omitted early timepoints and covered relatively few convalescent patients.

The Oncomine TCR Beta short-read assay generated sequence data from the DNA of cultured CD4+ T cells. The authors extracted genomic DNA from cultured CD4+ T cells. MiXCR, applied by TCRdb to the PCR reads, yields one record per CDR3 protein. The table has about 15,000 distinct CDR3 sequences, 40% to 60% seen once. This clonotype was counted a few times. The antigen is unknown. The sequenced sample was CD4+ T cells from blood, cultured in vitro. The clonotype originates from a human donor who had recovered from COVID-19. This chain links TRBV30 with TRBJ1-5; the D gene is possibly TRBD1 (5 bases). In nucleotides, the CDR3 is TGTGCCTGGAGTTCCCCCGACAGATATAGCAATCAGCCCCAGCATTTT. It is translated as CAWSSPDRYSNQPQHF.